This paragraph covers one T cell receptor (beta chain) sequence. This table comes from immunoSEQ multiplex PCR, and its TCRdb copy is limited to in-frame clones, with some not included. The data show 5,500 to 6,000 clones, with roughly 84% seen just once and roughly 12% held by the top ten. This record belongs to a study of blood T cell repertoires in COVID-19. The CDR3 is 11 residues long. With 2 bases removed from V and 7 bases from J, the gap between germline ends came to 2 bases. The sample comprised peripheral blood. The receptor's source is a human donor in a cohort sampled during active COVID-19. The chain joins TRBV12-3 or TRBV12-4 to TRBJ2-2; D is ambiguous. CDR3 residues: CASSLRGELFF. The CDR3 nucleotides are TGTGCCAGCAGTTTACGCGGGGAGCTGTTTTTT.